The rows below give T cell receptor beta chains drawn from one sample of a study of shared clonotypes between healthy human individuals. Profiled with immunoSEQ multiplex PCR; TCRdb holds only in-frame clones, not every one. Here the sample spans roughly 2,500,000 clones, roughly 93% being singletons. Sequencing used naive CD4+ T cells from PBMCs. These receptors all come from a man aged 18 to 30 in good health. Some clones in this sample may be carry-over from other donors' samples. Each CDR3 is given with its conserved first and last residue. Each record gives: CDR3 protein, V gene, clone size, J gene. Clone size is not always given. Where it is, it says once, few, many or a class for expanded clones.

CDR3: CASSENFSGGNGYTF
V: TRBV5-1
size: -
J: TRBJ1-2

CDR3: CASSFPSGRAHEQYF
V: TRBV28
size: -
J: TRBJ2-7

CDR3: CASSFFSEQFF
V: TRBV27
size: -
J: TRBJ2-1

CDR3: CTIIGTAKFF
V: TRBV29-1
size: -
J: TRBJ2-1

CDR3: CASSQAQTANRRNTEAFF
V: TRBV4-1
size: once
J: TRBJ1-1

CDR3: CASAVRQVQVNEQFF
V: TRBV28
size: -
J: TRBJ2-1

CDR3: CASSVGPSGETQYF
V: TRBV9
size: -
J: TRBJ2-5

CDR3: CASSTRSQNTEAFF
V: TRBV28
size: -
J: TRBJ1-1

CDR3: CASSSRVAGLRETQYF
V: TRBV6-6
size: -
J: TRBJ2-5

CDR3: CASSLPGSTDTQYF
V: TRBV5-8
size: -
J: TRBJ2-3

CDR3: CASSPGSGDYGYTF
V: TRBV5-1
size: -
J: TRBJ1-2

CDR3: CASTTGNQPQHF
V: TRBV28
size: -
J: TRBJ1-5

CDR3: CASSYSTSGWELFF
V: TRBV6-6
size: -
J: TRBJ2-2

CDR3: CASSFIGGETQYF
V: TRBV28
size: -
J: TRBJ2-5

CDR3: CASSLLAGSYNEQFF
V: TRBV14
size: -
J: TRBJ2-1

CDR3: CSGMGTGANVLTF
V: TRBV29-1
size: -
J: TRBJ2-6

CDR3: CASTLPGLPYNEQFF
V: TRBV27
size: -
J: TRBJ2-1

CDR3: CASSPMTLNTGELFF
V: TRBV18
size: -
J: TRBJ2-2

CDR3: CASSLLSGGRGFTYEQYF
V: TRBV7-6
size: -
J: TRBJ2-7

CDR3: CAISRLSLGQGGYGYTF
V: TRBV10-3
size: once
J: TRBJ1-2

CDR3: CASSQRAGGAYEQYF
V: TRBV2
size: -
J: TRBJ2-7

CDR3: CASRGVGVEQYF
V: TRBV28
size: -
J: TRBJ2-7

CDR3: CASSRIRQGQETQYF
V: TRBV6-6
size: -
J: TRBJ2-5

CDR3: CASSSRGPGDEQYF
V: TRBV7-3
size: -
J: TRBJ2-7

CDR3: CAGPTGPNTSYEQYF
V: TRBV6-5
size: -
J: TRBJ2-7

CDR3: CASSTLLGPRSSGNTIYF
V: TRBV6-4
size: -
J: TRBJ1-3

CDR3: CASRPGSLAGGVEQFF
V: TRBV27
size: -
J: TRBJ2-1

CDR3: CATSSPGTGNEKLFF
V: TRBV15
size: -
J: TRBJ1-4

CDR3: CASSPGGTGQLYGYTF
V: TRBV5-1
size: -
J: TRBJ1-2

CDR3: CASSGGPLGAGTDTQYF
V: TRBV6-1
size: -
J: TRBJ2-3

CDR3: CASSPGTSGSSEQYF
V: TRBV28
size: -
J: TRBJ2-7

CDR3: CASSEGTGQGVTQYF
V: TRBV2
size: -
J: TRBJ2-5

CDR3: CASKELVETQYF
V: TRBV2
size: -
J: TRBJ2-5

CDR3: CASGDRLAGSSYNEQFF
V: TRBV12-5
size: -
J: TRBJ2-1

CDR3: CASSLNPAMDTQYF
V: TRBV28
size: -
J: TRBJ2-3

CDR3: CASSVGGRPTDTQYF
V: TRBV9
size: -
J: TRBJ2-3

CDR3: CASSEAGSLNEQFF
V: TRBV2
size: once
J: TRBJ2-1

CDR3: CASSSSGTGVGGYTF
V: TRBV5-1
size: -
J: TRBJ1-2

CDR3: CASSQDAGDNEQFF
V: TRBV4-1
size: -
J: TRBJ2-1

CDR3: CSVSGQGGMNTEAFF
V: TRBV29-1
size: -
J: TRBJ1-1

CDR3: CASSPQGAEGYTF
V: TRBV18
size: -
J: TRBJ1-2

CDR3: CASSDYPELNQPQHF
V: TRBV6-1
size: -
J: TRBJ1-5

CDR3: CASSLEGTRGYTF
V: TRBV28
size: few
J: TRBJ1-2

CDR3: CASSPRGPRQEKLFF
V: TRBV7-2
size: -
J: TRBJ1-4

CDR3: CASSQGEAEGARTEAFF
V: TRBV4-2
size: -
J: TRBJ1-1

CDR3: CAISELNLTANTEAFF
V: TRBV10-3
size: -
J: TRBJ1-1

CDR3: CSGTAHYNEQFF
V: TRBV29-1
size: -
J: TRBJ2-1

CDR3: CASSLPGADTQYF
V: TRBV5-4
size: -
J: TRBJ2-3

CDR3: CASSLQQGGGETQYF
V: TRBV6-6
size: -
J: TRBJ2-5

CDR3: CASSLDRAGELFF
V: TRBV11-1
size: -
J: TRBJ2-2

CDR3: CASSPGQGSNEQFF
V: TRBV4-2
size: -
J: TRBJ2-1

CDR3: CASSLKNQGARRTEAFF
V: TRBV27
size: -
J: TRBJ1-1

CDR3: CASSPNGQGAKLFF
V: TRBV4-3
size: -
J: TRBJ1-4